These 27 T cell receptor beta chains originate from one sample sequenced in a study of shared clonotypes between healthy human individuals (dated by TCRdb to the early 2020s). The method behind the library was the immunoSEQ multiplex PCR assay. Drawn from immuneACCESS, this table holds only the in-frame rearrangements with V and J called that TCRdb kept. Clones are partly lost; checked studies trace under half to an unresolved V gene and leave the rest unexplained. In this sample the table shows some 2,400,000 clones, 90% to 96% of which occur a single time. Approximately 0.13% of the sample is in the top ten clones. Material: naive CD4+ T cells sorted from blood. What the cell subset or site label conveys for this sample: CD45RA+ positively selected. The receptor set was obtained from a young man in good health.

Remarks on this clone: The identical CDR3 is also encoded by other nucleotide sequences in the sample. J is TRBJ2-1 and V is TRBV11-2, with 8 positions matching TRBD1. This CDR3 spans 15 amino acids. J lost 1 base, V lost 3 bases, and 2 bases had no gene match. Germline loops: CDR1 SGHAT, CDR2 FQNNGV. The CDR3 spells CASSFDRGSYNEQFF. CDR3 nucleotide sequence: TGTGCCAGCAGCTTCGACAGGGGTTCCTACAATGAGCAGTTCTTC.

This rearrangement joins TRBV12-5 to TRBJ2-7; 10 bases match TRBD1. The CDR3 extends over 14 amino acids. Germline CDR1 is LGHNT and CDR2 is FRNRAP. Losses at the gene ends were 6 bases for V and 5 bases for J; bases not matched to a gene: 7. As DNA, the CDR3 is TGTGCTAGTGGGAACCGGGACAGGGGACACGAGCAGTACTTC. This sequence encodes CASGNRDRGHEQYF.

This clone was found once. The rearrangement links TRBV5-1 to TRBJ1-2; D perhaps matches TRBD1 (5 bases). This CDR3 is 15 amino acids long. V lost 0 bases and J 3 bases, leaving 12 bases between the germline ends. Germline V gene data show CDR1 as SGHRS and CDR2 as YFSETQ. The CDR3 sequence is CASSLDRTLDYGYTF. The DNA for the CDR3 is TGCGCCAGCAGCTTGGACAGGACCCTAGACTATGGCTACACCTTC.

To note about this clone: Likely a read error: the CDR3 ends without its conserved phenylalanine or tryptophan. The chain joins TRBV4-1 to TRBJ2-7; TRBD2 agrees at 13 bases. In germline, CDR1 is MGHRA, CDR2 YSYEKL. The CDR3 runs to 15 residues. Unmatched junction bases numbered 5, after V lost 5 bases and J lost 4 bases. CDR3 sequence: CASSVGLAGLYEQYL. CDR3 DNA: TGCGCCAGCAGCGTGGGACTAGCGGGGCTATACGAGCAGTACCTC.

V usage is TRBV19 and J usage is TRBJ1-5; the match to TRBD1 covers 7 bases. The germline gives CDR1 LNHDA, CDR2 SQIVND (reference sequence). V shed 6 bases and J 5 bases; nucleotides not matched to a gene: 7. The CDR3 spans 14 residues. DNA of the CDR3: TGTGCCAGTAGGGAGGGACAGACCCATCAGCCCCAGCATTTT. This encodes CASREGQTHQPQHF.

The V call is TRBV6-1, the J call TRBJ1-3, with D perhaps matching TRBD1 (6 bases). V lost 1 base and J lost 1, with 11 bases in between. The CDR3 is 16 residues long. Germline-derived CDR1 and CDR2 are MNHNS and SASEGT. CDR3 sequence (DNA): TGTGCCAGCAGTGAAGGGGGTACAGGGTCTGGAAACACCATATATTTT. Amino acid sequence: CASSEGGTGSGNTIYF.

Regarding this clone: This CDR3 is also generated by other DNA sequences in the sample. CDR3: CASSLVGISYEQYF. The CDR3 bases are TGTGCCAGCAGCTTAGTGGGGATCTCCTACGAGCAGTACTTC. V is TRBV7-9 and J is TRBJ2-7; no firm D call. The CDR3 spans 14 residues. Trimming cost V 1 base and J 0 bases, with 7 bases left between them. CDR1 and CDR2 (germline): SEHNR, FQNEAQ (reference sequence).

The chain is built from TRBV2 and TRBJ1-6, with D tentatively TRBD1 (5 bases). The V gene lost 0 bases and the J gene lost 7 bases, with 10 bases spanning the gap. The germline V gene has CDR1 SNHLY and CDR2 FYNNEI. This CDR3 has 15 amino acids. The CDR3: CASSEARAGNSPLHF. CDR3 nucleotide sequence: TGTGCCAGCAGTGAAGCGAGGGCAGGGAATTCACCCCTCCACTTT.

The chain joins TRBV2 to TRBJ1-2, with TRBD1 matching over 7 bases. The CDR3 covers 15 residues. Trimming took 6 bases from V and 4 from J; bases not matched to a gene: 11. Per germline, CDR1 SNHLY and CDR2 FYNNEI. As DNA, the CDR3 is TGTGCCAGCAGCCTATCGGACAGGCCCGCCTATGGCTACACCTTC. Its translation is CASSLSDRPAYGYTF.

The rearrangement uses TRBV9 and TRBJ2-2, with D perhaps being TRBD1 or TRBD2 (6 bases each). V lost 3 bases and J lost 6, with 24 bases in between. Germline CDR1 is SGDLS and CDR2 is YYNGEE. CDR3 size: 18 residues. CDR3 in DNA: TGTGCCAGCAGCGCCAGCGCAACAGGGACGGGGGCCGCCGGGGAGCTGTTTTTT. Translating gives CASSASATGTGAAGELFF.

This clone was detected once. Written as DNA, the CDR3 is TGTGCCAGCAGTGGTAATAATTCACCCCTCCACTTT. Its translation: CASSGNNSPLHF. The chain recombines TRBV6-1 with TRBJ1-6; no reliable D call. The CDR3 has 12 amino acids. The V gene lost 4 bases and the J gene lost 5 bases, with 3 bases spanning the gap. Per the germline V gene, CDR1 is MNHNS and CDR2 is SASEGT.

The gene calls are TRBV27 and TRBJ1-1; D is perhaps TRBD1 (6 bases). V was clipped by 2 bases and J by 0 bases, with 10 bases between them. Germline lookup yields CDR1 MNHEY and CDR2 SMNVEV (reference sequence). This CDR3 region has 15 residues. The CDR3 DNA reads TGTGCCAGCAGTTTAGGGGCAGGGGTGAACACTGAAGCTTTCTTT. Translated: CASSLGAGVNTEAFF.

This clone was seen once. The chain combines TRBV4-3 with TRBJ2-3; 7 nucleotides align to TRBD2. V gave up 4 bases and J gave up 4 bases; unmatched junction bases: 11. The germline CDR1 and CDR2 sequences are LGHNA and YSLEER. This CDR3 region has 16 residues. The CDR3 region has the DNA TGCGCCAGCAGCCCCCTATCCGGCGGGGGTCCAGATACGCAGTATTTT. Its translation is CASSPLSGGGPDTQYF.

This clone was recorded once. The chain has TRBV30 and TRBJ1-2; D ambiguous. Per the germline V gene, CDR1 is GTSNPN and CDR2 is SVGIG (reference sequence). The CDR3 contains 14 residues. V dropped 2 bases and J dropped 1 base, with 11 bases sitting between them. CDR3 sequence reads: CAWSFAQSNYGYTF. DNA for the CDR3: TGTGCCTGGAGTTTTGCACAGAGTAACTATGGCTACACCTTC.

The sample holds a few counts of this clone. This sample also contains other DNA sequences that code for the same CDR3. The chain combines TRBV5-1 with TRBJ1-1; the D is unclear. The length of the CDR3 is 13 residues. Germline CDR1 reads SGHRS; CDR2 reads YFSETQ. The V and J ends lost 0 bases and 1 base respectively, with 4 bases between them. CDR3 residues: CASSLGPNTEAFF. In nucleotides, the CDR3 is TGCGCCAGCAGCTTGGGGCCGAACACTGAAGCTTTCTTT.

V gene TRBV28 combines with J gene TRBJ2-1; TRBD2 is a possible D gene (5 bases). This CDR3 is 13 amino acids long. The ends were cut back, 1 base at V and 10 bases at J, with 11 bases in the middle. Germline CDR1 is MDHEN and CDR2 is SYDVKM. CDR3 DNA: TGTGCCAGCAGTTTATATCGGGGTTGGGAGCAGTTCTTC. Protein: CASSLYRGWEQFF.

With regard to this clone: Other DNA variants within this sample encode the same CDR3. The chain's CDR3 is CASSPLAGTSTDTQYF. The CDR3 bases are TGTGCCAGCTCACCGCTAGCGGGGACTAGCACAGATACGCAGTATTTT. The V and J genes are TRBV18 and TRBJ2-3; 9 nucleotides align to TRBD2. There are 16 residues in the CDR3. Trimming cost V 3 bases and J 0 bases; bases outside gene matches: 4. Germline CDR1 is KGHSH and CDR2 is LQKENI. The complete variable domain, with remaining parts taken from reference TRBV18 and TRBJ2-3, reads NAGVMQNPRHLVRRRGQEARLRCSPMKGHSHVYWYRQLPEEGLKFMVYLQKENIIDESGMPKERFSAEFPKEGPSILRIQQVVRGDSAAYFCASSPLAGTSTDTQYFGPGTRLTVL.

V gene TRBV5-1 combines with J gene TRBJ2-3; 11 nucleotides agree with TRBD2. The CDR3 runs to 17 residues. J gave up 7 bases and V 1 base, and 11 bases lay outside the gene matches. Germline CDR1 and CDR2: SGHRS and YFSETQ. CDR3 loop: CASSLPDLAGGLNTQYF. CDR3 nucleotides: TGCGCCAGCAGCTTGCCTGATCTAGCGGGGGGACTAAATACGCAGTATTTT.

V gene TRBV5-1 combines with J gene TRBJ2-5; D unresolved. Germline CDR1 SGHRS, CDR2 YFSETQ. V was trimmed by 4 bases and J by 1 base, leaving 11 bases between them. The CDR3 is 14 amino acids. CDR3 sequence reads: CASSASNPQETQYF. The CDR3 nucleotides read TGCGCCAGCAGCGCGTCAAACCCCCAAGAGACCCAGTACTTC.

J is TRBJ2-1 and V is TRBV6-1; no clear D gene. V was shortened by 6 bases and J by 6 bases, with 6 bases between the two germline ends. The CDR3 covers 11 residues. Germline V gene sequence: CDR1 MNHNS, CDR2 SASEGT. The CDR3 DNA reads TGTGCCAGCAGCTATTCCAATGAGCAGTTCTTC. It encodes CASSYSNEQFF.

The genes are TRBV19 and TRBJ2-2, with 10 bases matching TRBD1. V trimming: 4 bases; J trimming: 6 bases; junction bases outside the gene matches: 5. The CDR3 has 15 residues. Germline-derived CDR1 and CDR2 are LNHDA and SQIVND (reference sequence). Here the CDR3 reads CASSRDGTGAGELFF. As DNA, the CDR3 is TGTGCCAGTAGTAGAGATGGGACAGGGGCCGGGGAGCTGTTTTTT. The full variable domain, its missing parts supplied by reference TRBV19 and TRBJ2-2, is DGGITQSPKYLFRKEGQNVTLSCEQNLNHDAMYWYRQDPGQGLRLIYYSQIVNDFQKGDIAEGYSVSREKKESFPLTVTSAQKNPTAFYLCASSRDGTGAGELFFGEGSRLTVL.

The rearrangement uses TRBV6-1 and TRBJ2-7, with D possibly being TRBD1 or TRBD2 (5 bases each). Trimming left V 7 bases short and J 0 bases short, with 13 bases between. Germline V lookup: CDR1 MNHNS, CDR2 SASEGT. This CDR3 has 14 residues. CDR3: CASNQGRGSYEQYF. CDR3 sequence (DNA): TGTGCCAGCAACCAGGGACGGGGCTCCTACGAGCAGTACTTC.

The chain uses TRBV9 and TRBJ2-3, with D hard to call. With 0 bases removed from V and 3 bases from J, the gap between germline ends came to 11 bases. Germline V gives CDR1 SGDLS, CDR2 YYNGEE. The CDR3 loop spans 15 amino acids. The CDR3 loop reads CASSVDVGVTDTQYF. CDR3 DNA: TGTGCCAGCAGCGTAGATGTTGGTGTTACAGATACGCAGTATTTT.

The chain has TRBV9 and TRBJ2-3; no clear D gene. Trimming took 0 bases from V and 2 from J, leaving 19 bases between them. Per germline, CDR1 SGDLS and CDR2 YYNGEE. CDR3 length equals 18 residues. This CDR3 reads CASSVGLSTPPFTDTQYF. The CDR3 DNA reads as TGTGCCAGCAGCGTAGGTCTGAGTACACCTCCATTCACAGATACGCAGTATTTT.

With respect to this clone: An end of the junction does not agree with germline; a read error may underlie this. The chain carries TRBV7-7 and TRBJ2-3; D possibly matches TRBD1 or TRBD2 (5 bases each). The germline CDR1 and CDR2 sequences are SSHAT and FNYEAQ (reference sequence). This CDR3 has 14 amino acids. CDR3 nucleotides: TGTGCTAGCAGCCGAGTGGGGGAAGGGGATACGCAGTATTTT. Amino acid sequence: CASSRVGEGDTQYF.

This clone has a single count. The chain joins TRBV7-9 to TRBJ2-1, with 11 positions matching TRBD1. J gave up 3 bases and V 5 bases, and 3 bases lay outside the gene matches. Germline CDR1 and CDR2: SEHNR and FQNEAQ (reference sequence). The CDR3 is 15 amino acids. In DNA form, the CDR3 reads TGTGCCAGCAGCAGAGGGACAGGGGGCTACAATGAGCAGTTCTTC. Protein: CASSRGTGGYNEQFF. The complete variable domain, with remaining parts taken from reference TRBV7-9 and TRBJ2-1, reads DTGVSQNPRHKITKRGQNVTFRCDPISEHNRLYWYRQTLGQGPEFLTYFQNEAQLEKSRLLSDRFSAERPKGSFSTLEIQRTEQGDSAMYLCASSRGTGGYNEQFFGPGTRLTVL.

The V and J genes are TRBV30 and TRBJ2-2, with 10 bases identical to TRBD2. Trimming at V came to 4 bases and at J to 4 bases, leaving 9 bases not matched to a gene. The CDR3 is 16 amino acids. Germline CDR1 and CDR2: GTSNPN and SVGIG (reference sequence). The CDR3 DNA sequence: TGTGCCTGGATAGGAGCGGGAGGGCCGAGCACCGGGGAGCTGTTTTTT. Amino acids: CAWIGAGGPSTGELFF.